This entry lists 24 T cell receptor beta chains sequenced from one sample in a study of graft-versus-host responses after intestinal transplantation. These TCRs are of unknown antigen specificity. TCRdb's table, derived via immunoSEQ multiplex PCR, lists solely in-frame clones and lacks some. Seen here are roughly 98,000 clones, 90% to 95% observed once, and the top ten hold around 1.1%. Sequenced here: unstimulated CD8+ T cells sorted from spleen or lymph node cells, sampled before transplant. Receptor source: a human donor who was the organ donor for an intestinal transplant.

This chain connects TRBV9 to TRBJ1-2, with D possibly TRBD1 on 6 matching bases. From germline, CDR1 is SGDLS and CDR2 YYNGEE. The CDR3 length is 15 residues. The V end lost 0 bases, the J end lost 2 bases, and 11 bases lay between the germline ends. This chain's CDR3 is CASSVAGGPNYGYTF. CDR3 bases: TGTGCCAGCAGCGTAGCCGGGGGGCCAAACTATGGCTACACCTTC.

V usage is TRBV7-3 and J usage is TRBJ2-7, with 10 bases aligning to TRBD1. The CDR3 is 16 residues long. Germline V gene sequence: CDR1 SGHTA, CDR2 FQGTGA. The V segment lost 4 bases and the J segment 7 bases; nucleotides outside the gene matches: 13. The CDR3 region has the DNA TGTGCCAGCAGCTACGATTCTAGGACAGGGGGTTCGGAGCAGTACTTC. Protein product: CASSYDSRTGGSEQYF.

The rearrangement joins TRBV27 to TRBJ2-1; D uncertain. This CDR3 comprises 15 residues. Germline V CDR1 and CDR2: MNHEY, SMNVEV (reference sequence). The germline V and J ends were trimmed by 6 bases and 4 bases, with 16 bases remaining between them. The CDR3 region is CASRSSLGFYNEQFF. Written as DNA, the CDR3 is TGTGCCAGCAGGTCGAGTCTGGGCTTTTACAATGAGCAGTTCTTC.

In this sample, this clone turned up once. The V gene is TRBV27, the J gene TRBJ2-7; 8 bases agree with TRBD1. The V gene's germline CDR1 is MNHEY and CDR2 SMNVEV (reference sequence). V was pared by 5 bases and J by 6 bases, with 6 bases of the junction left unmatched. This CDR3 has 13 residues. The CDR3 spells CASSLGQGGEQYF. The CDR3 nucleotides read TGTGCCAGCAGTCTAGGACAGGGTGGCGAGCAGTACTTC.

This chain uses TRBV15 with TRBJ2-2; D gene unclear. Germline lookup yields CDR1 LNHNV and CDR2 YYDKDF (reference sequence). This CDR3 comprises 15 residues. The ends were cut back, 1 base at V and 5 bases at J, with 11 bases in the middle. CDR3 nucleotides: TGTGCCACCAGCAGAGGCAGGTTAGAGACCGGGGAGCTGTTTTTT. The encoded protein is CATSRGRLETGELFF.

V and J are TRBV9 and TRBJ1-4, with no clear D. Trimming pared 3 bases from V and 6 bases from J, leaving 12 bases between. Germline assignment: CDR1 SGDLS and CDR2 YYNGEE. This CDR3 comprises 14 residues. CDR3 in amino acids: CASSDASEDEKLFF. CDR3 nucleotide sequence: TGTGCCAGCAGCGATGCCAGCGAGGATGAAAAACTGTTTTTT.

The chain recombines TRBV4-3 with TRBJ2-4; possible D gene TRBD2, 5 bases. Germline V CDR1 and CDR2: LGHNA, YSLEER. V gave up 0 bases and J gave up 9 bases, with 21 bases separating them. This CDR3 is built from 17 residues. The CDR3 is CASSQELDVEVSVIQYF. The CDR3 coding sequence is TGCGCCAGCAGCCAAGAGTTGGATGTAGAGGTTAGCGTCATTCAGTACTTC.

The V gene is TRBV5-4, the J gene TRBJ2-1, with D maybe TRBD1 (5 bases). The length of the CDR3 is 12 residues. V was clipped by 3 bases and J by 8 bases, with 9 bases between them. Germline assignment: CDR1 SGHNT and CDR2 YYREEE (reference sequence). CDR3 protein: CASSSTVDEQFF. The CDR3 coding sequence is TGTGCCAGCAGCTCGACAGTAGATGAGCAGTTCTTC. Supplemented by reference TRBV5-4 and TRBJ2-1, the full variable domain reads ETGVTQSPTHLIKTRGQQVTLRCSSQSGHNTVSWYQQALGQGPQFIFQYYREEENGRGNFPPRFSGLQFPNYSSELNVNALELDDSALYLCASSSTVDEQFFGPGTRLTVL.

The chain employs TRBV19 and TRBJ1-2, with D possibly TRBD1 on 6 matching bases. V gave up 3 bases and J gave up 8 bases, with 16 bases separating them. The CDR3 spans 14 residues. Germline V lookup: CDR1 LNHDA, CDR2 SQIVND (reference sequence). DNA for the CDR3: TGTGCCAGTAGTATCTGGTCGGCAGGGGAAGGCTACACCTTC. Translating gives CASSIWSAGEGYTF.

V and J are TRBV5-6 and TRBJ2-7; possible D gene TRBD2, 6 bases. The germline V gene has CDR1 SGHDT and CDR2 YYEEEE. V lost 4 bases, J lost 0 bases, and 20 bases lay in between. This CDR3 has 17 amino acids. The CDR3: CASSQKNGPRGSYEQYF. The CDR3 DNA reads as TGTGCCAGCAGCCAGAAAAATGGCCCGCGGGGCTCCTACGAGCAGTACTTC. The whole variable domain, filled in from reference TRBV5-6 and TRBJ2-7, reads DAGVTQSPTHLIKTRGQQVTLRCSPKSGHDTVSWYQQALGQGPQFIFQYYEEEERQRGNFPDRFSGHQFPNYSSELNVNALLLGDSALYLCASSQKNGPRGSYEQYFGPGTRLTVT.

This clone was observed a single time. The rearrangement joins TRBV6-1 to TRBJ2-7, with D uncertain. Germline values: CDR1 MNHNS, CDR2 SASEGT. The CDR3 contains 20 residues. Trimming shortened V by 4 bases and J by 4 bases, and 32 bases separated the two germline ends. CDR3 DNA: TGTGCCAGCAGTGTATTCCCTTACTACAAGAGCATTAAGTATTGGTACGAGCAGTACTTC. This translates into CASSVFPYYKSIKYWYEQYF.

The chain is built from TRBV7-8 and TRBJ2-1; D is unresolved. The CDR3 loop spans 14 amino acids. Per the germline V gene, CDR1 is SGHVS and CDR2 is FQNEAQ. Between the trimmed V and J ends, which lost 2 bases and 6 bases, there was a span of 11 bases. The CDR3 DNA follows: TGTGCCAGCAGCTTAAGTGCGAGGATCAATGAGCAGTTCTTC. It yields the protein CASSLSARINEQFF.

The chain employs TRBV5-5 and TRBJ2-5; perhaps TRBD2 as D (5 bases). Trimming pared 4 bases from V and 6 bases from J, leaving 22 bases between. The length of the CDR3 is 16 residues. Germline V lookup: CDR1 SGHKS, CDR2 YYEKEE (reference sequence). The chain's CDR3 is CASSPRRGPPPKTQYF. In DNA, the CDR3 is TGTGCCAGCAGCCCACGTCGGGGTCCCCCTCCCAAGACCCAGTACTTC.

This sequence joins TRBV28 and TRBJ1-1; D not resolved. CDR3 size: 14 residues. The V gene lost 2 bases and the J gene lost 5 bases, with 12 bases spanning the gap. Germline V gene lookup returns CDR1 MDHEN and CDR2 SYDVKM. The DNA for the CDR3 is TGTGCCAGCAGTTTAGCCGGGAGTGGGACTGAAGCTTTCTTT. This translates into CASSLAGSGTEAFF.

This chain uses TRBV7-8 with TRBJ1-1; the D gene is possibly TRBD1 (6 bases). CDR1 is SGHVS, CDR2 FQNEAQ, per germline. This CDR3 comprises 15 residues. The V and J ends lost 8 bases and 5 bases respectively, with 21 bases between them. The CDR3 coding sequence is TGTGCCAGCCTAGCCCCGACAGGTCCCGATACTGAAGCTTTCTTT. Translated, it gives CASLAPTGPDTEAFF.

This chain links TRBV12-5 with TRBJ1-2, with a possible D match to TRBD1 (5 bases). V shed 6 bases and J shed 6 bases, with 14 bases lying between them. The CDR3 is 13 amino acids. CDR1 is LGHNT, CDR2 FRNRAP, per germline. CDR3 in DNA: TGTGCTAGTGGGATGGGCGGGGGGGATGGCTACACCTTC. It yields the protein CASGMGGGDGYTF.

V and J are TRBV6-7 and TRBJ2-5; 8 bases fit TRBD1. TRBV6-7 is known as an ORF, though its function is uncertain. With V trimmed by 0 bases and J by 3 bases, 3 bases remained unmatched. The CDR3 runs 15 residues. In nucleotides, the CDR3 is TGTGCCAGCAGTTACTCCCAGGGGGCTAAAGAGACCCAGTACTTC. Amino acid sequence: CASSYSQGAKETQYF.

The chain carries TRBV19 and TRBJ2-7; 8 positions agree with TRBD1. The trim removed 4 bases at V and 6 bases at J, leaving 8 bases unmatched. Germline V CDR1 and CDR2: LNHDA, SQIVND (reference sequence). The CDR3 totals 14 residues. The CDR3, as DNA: TGTGCCAGTAGTAGTCAGGGGGCAAGGGGCGAGCAGTACTTC. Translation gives CASSSQGARGEQYF.

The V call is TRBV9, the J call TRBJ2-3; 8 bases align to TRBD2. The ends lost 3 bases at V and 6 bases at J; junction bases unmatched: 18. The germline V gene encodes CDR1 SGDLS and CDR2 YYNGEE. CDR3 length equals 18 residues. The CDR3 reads CASSGPPWGRGVQDTQYF. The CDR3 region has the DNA TGTGCCAGCAGCGGCCCACCTTGGGGGCGGGGGGTCCAGGATACGCAGTATTTT.

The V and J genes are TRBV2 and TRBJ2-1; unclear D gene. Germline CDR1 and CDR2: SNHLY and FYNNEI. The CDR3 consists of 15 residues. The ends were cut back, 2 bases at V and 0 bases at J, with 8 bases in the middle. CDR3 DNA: TGTGCCAGCAGTGAAAAGTACAGCTCCTACAATGAGCAGTTCTTC. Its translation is CASSEKYSSYNEQFF.

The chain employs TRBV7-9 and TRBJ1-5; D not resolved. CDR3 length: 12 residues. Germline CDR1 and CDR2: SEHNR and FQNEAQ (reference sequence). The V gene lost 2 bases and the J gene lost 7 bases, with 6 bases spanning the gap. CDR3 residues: CASSLFSQPQHF. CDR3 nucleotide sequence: TGTGCCAGCAGCTTATTTAGCCAGCCCCAGCATTTT.

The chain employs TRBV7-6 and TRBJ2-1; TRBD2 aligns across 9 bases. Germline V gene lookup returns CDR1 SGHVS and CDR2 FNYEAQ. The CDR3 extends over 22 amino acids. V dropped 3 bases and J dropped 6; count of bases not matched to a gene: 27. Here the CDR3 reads CASSFSGIGTEVPREGFNEQFF. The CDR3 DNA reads TGTGCCAGCAGCTTTAGCGGGATTGGGACAGAGGTCCCGCGGGAGGGATTCAATGAGCAGTTCTTC.

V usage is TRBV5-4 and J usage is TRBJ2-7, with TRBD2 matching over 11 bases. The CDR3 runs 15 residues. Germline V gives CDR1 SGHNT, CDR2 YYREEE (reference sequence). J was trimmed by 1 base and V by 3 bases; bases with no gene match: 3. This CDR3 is CASSWGLAESYEQYF. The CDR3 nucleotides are TGTGCCAGCAGCTGGGGACTAGCGGAATCCTACGAGCAGTACTTC.

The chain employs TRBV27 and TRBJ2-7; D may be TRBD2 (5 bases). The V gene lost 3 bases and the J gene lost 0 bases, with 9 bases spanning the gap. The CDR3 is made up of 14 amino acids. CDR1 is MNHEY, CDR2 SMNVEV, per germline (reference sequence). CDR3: CASSFRTGSYEQYF. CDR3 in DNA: TGTGCCAGCAGTTTCCGGACTGGCTCCTACGAGCAGTACTTC.